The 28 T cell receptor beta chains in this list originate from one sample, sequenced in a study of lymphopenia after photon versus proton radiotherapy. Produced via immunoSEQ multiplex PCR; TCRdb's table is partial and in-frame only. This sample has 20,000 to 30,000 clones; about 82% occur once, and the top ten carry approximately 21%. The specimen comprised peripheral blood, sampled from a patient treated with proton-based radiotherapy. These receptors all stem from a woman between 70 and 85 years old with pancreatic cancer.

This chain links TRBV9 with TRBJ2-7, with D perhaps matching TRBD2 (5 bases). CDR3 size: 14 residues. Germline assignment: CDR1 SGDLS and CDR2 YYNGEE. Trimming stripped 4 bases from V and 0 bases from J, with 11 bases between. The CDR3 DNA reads TGTGCCAGCAGCACTCTAGCATCCTCCTACGAGCAGTACTTC. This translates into CASSTLASSYEQYF.

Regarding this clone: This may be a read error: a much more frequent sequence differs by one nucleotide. The CDR3 region has the DNA TGTGCCAGCAGCTTGGGACAGGGTGTTCGTAGCACAGATACGCAGTATTTT. It encodes CASSLGQGVRSTDTQYF. The V call is TRBV5-6, the J call TRBJ2-3, with TRBD1 matching 7 bases. The V gene end was trimmed by 0 bases and the J gene end by 0 bases; junction bases not matched to a gene: 7. The CDR3 totals 17 residues. Germline lookup yields CDR1 SGHDT and CDR2 YYEEEE. Filled out from reference TRBV5-6 and TRBJ2-3, the complete variable domain reads DAGVTQSPTHLIKTRGQQVTLRCSPKSGHDTVSWYQQALGQGPQFIFQYYEEEERQRGNFPDRFSGHQFPNYSSELNVNALLLGDSALYLCASSLGQGVRSTDTQYFGPGTRLTVL.

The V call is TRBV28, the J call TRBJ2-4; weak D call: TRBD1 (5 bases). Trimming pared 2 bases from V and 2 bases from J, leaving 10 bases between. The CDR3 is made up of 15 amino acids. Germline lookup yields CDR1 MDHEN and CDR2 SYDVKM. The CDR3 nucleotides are TGTGCCAGCAGTTTAGCCACAGGATCCAAAAACATTCAGTACTTC. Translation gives CASSLATGSKNIQYF.

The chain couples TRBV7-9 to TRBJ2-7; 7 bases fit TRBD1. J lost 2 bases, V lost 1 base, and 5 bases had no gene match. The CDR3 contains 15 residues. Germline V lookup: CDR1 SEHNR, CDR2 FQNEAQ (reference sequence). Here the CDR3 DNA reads TGTGCCAGCAGCTTAGGAGGGGGCCCCCCCTACGAGCAGTACTTC. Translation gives CASSLGGGPPYEQYF.

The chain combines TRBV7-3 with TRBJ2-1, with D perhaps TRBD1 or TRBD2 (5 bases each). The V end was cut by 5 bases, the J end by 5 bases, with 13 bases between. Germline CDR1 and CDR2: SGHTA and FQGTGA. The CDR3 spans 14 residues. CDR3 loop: CASSPPGTDNEQFF. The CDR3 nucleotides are TGTGCCAGCAGCCCACCCGGGACGGACAATGAGCAGTTCTTC. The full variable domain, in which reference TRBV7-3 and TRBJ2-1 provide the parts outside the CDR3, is GAGVSQTPSNKVTEKGKYVELRCDPISGHTALYWYRQSLGQGPEFLIYFQGTGAADDSGLPNDRFFAVRPEGSVSTLKIQRTERGDSAVYLCASSPPGTDNEQFFGPGTRLTVL.

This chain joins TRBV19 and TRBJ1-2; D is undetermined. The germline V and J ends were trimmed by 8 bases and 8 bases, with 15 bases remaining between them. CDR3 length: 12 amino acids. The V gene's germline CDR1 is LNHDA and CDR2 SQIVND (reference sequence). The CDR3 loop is CASWSGMGGYTF. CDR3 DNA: TGTGCCAGTTGGTCCGGGATGGGGGGCTACACCTTC.

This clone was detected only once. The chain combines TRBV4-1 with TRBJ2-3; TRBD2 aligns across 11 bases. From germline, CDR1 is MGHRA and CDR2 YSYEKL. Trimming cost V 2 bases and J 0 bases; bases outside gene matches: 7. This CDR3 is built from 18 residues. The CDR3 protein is CASSQLTGTSGSTDTQYF. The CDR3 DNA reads TGCGCCAGCAGCCAACTAACCGGGACTAGCGGTAGCACAGATACGCAGTATTTT.

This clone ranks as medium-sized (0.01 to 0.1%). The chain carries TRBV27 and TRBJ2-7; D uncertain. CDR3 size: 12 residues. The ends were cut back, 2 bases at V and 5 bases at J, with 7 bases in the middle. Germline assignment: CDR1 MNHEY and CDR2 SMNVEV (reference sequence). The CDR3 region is CASSLNWDEQYF. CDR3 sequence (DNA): TGTGCCAGCAGTTTAAACTGGGACGAGCAGTACTTC.

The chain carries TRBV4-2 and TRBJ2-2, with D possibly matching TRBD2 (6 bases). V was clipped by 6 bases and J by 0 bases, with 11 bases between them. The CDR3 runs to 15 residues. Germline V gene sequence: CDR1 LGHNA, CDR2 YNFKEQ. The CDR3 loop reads CASSLAGSNTGELFF. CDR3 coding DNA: TGTGCCAGCAGTTTGGCGGGATCGAACACCGGGGAGCTGTTTTTT.

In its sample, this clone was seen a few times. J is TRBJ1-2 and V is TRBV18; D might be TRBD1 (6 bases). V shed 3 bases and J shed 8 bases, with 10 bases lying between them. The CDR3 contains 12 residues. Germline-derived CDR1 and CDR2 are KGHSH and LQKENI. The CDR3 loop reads CASSPSQGGYTF. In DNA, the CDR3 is TGTGCCAGCTCACCCTCCCAGGGGGGCTACACCTTC.

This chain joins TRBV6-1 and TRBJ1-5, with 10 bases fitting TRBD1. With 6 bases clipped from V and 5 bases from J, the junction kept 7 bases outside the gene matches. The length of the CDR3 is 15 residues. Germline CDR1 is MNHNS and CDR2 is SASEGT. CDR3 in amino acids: CASRGQGTKDQPQHF. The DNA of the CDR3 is TGTGCCAGCAGGGGACAGGGGACCAAGGATCAGCCCCAGCATTTT.

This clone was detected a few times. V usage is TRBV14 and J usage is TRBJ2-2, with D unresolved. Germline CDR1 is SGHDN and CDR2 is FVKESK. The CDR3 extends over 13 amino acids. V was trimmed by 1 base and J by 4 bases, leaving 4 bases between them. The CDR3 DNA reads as TGTGCCAGCAGCCAAGCTGCCACCGGGGAGCTGTTTTTT. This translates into CASSQAATGELFF.

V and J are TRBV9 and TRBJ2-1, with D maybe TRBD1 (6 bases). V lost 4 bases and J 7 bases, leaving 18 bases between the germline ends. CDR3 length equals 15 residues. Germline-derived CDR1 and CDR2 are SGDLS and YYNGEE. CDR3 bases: TGTGCCAGCAGCCCTCGGACAGTCTTGGAGAATGAGCAGTTCTTC. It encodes CASSPRTVLENEQFF.

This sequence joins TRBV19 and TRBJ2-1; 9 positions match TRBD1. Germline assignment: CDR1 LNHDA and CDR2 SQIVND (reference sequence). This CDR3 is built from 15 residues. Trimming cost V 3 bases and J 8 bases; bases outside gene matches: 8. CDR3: CASSIVEQGADEQFF. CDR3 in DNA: TGTGCCAGTAGTATTGTTGAACAGGGGGCCGATGAGCAGTTCTTC.

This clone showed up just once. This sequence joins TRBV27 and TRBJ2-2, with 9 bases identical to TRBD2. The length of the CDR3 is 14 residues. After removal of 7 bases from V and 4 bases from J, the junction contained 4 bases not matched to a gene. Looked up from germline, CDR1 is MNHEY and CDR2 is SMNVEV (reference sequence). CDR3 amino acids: CASTGTSFTGELFF. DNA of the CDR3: TGTGCCAGCACTGGGACTAGCTTCACCGGGGAGCTGTTTTTT.

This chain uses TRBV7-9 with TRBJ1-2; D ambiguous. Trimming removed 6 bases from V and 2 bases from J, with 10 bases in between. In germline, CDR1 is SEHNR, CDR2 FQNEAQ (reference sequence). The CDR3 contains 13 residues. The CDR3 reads CASSPGPNYGYTF. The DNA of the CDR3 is TGTGCCAGCAGTCCTGGACCAAACTATGGCTACACCTTC. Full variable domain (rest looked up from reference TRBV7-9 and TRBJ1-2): DTGVSQNPRHKITKRGQNVTFRCDPISEHNRLYWYRQTLGQGPEFLTYFQNEAQLEKSRLLSDRFSAERPKGSFSTLEIQRTEQGDSAMYLCASSPGPNYGYTFGSGTRLTVV.

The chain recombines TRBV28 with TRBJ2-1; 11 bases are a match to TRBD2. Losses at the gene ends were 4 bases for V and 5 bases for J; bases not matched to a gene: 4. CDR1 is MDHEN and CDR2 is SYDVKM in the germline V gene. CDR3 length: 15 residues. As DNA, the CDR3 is TGTGCCAGCAGTTACCTAGCGGGAGGTAACAATGAGCAGTTCTTC. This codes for CASSYLAGGNNEQFF. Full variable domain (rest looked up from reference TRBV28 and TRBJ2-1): DVKVTQSSRYLVKRTGEKVFLECVQDMDHENMFWYRQDPGLGLRLIYFSYDVKMKEKGDIPEGYSVSREKKERFSLILESASTNQTSMYLCASSYLAGGNNEQFFGPGTRLTVL.

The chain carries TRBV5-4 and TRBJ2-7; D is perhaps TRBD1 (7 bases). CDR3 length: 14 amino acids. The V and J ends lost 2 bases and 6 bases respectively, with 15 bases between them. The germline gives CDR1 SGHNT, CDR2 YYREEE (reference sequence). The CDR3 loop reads CASSLRGLAREQYF. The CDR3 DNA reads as TGTGCCAGCAGCTTAAGGGGGCTAGCGCGCGAGCAGTACTTC. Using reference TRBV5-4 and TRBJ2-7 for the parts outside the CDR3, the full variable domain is ETGVTQSPTHLIKTRGQQVTLRCSSQSGHNTVSWYQQALGQGPQFIFQYYREEENGRGNFPPRFSGLQFPNYSSELNVNALELDDSALYLCASSLRGLAREQYFGPGTRLTVT.

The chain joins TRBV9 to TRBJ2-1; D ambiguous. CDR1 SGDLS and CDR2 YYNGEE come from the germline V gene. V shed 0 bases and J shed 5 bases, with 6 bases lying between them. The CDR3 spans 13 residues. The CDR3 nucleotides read TGTGCCAGCAGCGTAGGTCTGCACAATGAGCAGTTCTTC. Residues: CASSVGLHNEQFF.

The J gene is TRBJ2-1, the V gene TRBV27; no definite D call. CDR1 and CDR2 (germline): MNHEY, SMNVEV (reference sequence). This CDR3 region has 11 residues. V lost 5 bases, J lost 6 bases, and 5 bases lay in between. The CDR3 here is CASSDGNEQFF. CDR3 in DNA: TGTGCCAGCAGTGATGGCAATGAGCAGTTCTTC.

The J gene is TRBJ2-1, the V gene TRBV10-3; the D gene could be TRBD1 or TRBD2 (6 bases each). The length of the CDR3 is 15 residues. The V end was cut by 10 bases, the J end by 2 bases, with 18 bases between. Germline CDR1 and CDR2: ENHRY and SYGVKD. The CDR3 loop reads CATAGLQGTYNEQFF. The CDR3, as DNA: TGTGCCACGGCGGGGTTACAGGGTACCTACAATGAGCAGTTCTTC.

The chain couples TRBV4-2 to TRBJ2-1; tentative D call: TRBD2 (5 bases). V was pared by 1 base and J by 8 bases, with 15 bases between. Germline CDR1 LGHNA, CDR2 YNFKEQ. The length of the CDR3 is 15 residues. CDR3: CASSQGGPGWHEQFF. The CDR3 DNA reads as TGTGCCAGCAGCCAAGGAGGGCCAGGATGGCATGAGCAGTTCTTC.

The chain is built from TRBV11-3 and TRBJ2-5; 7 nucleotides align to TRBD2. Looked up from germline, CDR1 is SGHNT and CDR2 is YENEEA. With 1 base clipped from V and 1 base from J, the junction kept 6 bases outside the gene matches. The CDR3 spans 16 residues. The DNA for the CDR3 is TGTGCCAGCAGCTTAGTGTCTAGCGGACCCCAAGAGACCCAGTACTTC. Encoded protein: CASSLVSSGPQETQYF.

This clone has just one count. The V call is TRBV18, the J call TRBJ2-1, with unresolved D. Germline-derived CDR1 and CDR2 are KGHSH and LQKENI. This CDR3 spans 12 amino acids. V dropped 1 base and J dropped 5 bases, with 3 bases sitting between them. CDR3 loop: CASSPRNNEQFF. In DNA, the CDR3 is TGTGCCAGCTCACCACGGAACAATGAGCAGTTCTTC.

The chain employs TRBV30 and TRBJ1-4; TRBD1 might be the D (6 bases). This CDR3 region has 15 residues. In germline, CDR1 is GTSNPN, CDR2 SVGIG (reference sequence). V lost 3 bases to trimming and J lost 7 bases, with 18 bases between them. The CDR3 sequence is CAWRFGNRASEKLFF. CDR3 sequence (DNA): TGTGCCTGGAGGTTTGGGAACAGGGCATCTGAAAAACTGTTTTTT. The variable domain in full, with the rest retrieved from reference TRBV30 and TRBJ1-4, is SQTIHQWPATLVQPVGSPLSLECTVEGTSNPNLYWYRQAAGRGLQLLFYSVGIGQISSEVPQNLSASRPQDRQFILSSKKLLLSDSGFYLCAWRFGNRASEKLFFGSGTQLSVL.

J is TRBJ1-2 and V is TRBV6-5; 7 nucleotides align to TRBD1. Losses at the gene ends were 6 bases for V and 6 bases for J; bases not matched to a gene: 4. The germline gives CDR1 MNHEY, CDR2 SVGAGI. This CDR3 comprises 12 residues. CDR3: CASSPTGDGYTF. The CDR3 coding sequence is TGTGCCAGCAGCCCCACAGGGGATGGCTACACCTTC.

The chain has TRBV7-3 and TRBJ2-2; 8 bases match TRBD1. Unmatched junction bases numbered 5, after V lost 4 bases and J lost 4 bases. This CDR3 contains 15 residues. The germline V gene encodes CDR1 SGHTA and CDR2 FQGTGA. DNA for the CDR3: TGTGCCAGCAGCTCCGGACAGGGAGTCACCGGGGAGCTGTTTTTT. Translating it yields CASSSGQGVTGELFF. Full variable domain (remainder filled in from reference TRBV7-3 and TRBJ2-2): GAGVSQTPSNKVTEKGKYVELRCDPISGHTALYWYRQSLGQGPEFLIYFQGTGAADDSGLPNDRFFAVRPEGSVSTLKIQRTERGDSAVYLCASSSGQGVTGELFFGEGSRLTVL.

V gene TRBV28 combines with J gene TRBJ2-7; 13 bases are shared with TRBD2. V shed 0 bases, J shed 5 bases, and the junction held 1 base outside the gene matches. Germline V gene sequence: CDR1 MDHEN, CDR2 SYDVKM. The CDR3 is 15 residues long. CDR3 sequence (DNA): TGTGCCAGCAGTTTATGGACTAGCGGGGGGAACGAGCAGTACTTC. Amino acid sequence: CASSLWTSGGNEQYF.